Presented here are 30 T cell receptor beta chains from one specimen sequenced in a study of blood T cell repertoires in COVID-19. Clones were read by immunoSEQ multiplex PCR, and TCRdb kept only the in-frame ones, dropping some. The sample contains some 21,000 clones, 75% to 90% of which appear only once. The sample consisted of peripheral blood. Every receptor here comes from a man aged 70 or older with active COVID-19.

The V and J genes are TRBV12-5 and TRBJ1-5, with 7 positions matching TRBD1. Trimming at V came to 5 bases and at J to 2 bases, leaving 6 bases not matched to a gene. The CDR3 has 15 residues. Per germline, CDR1 LGHNT and CDR2 FRNRAP. The CDR3 loop is CASGPGDSRNQPQHF. CDR3 DNA sequence: TGTGCTAGTGGTCCCGGGGACAGCCGCAATCAGCCCCAGCATTTT.

The V and J genes are TRBV3-1 (or the pseudogene TRBV3-2) and TRBJ2-1; D call uncertain. The length of the CDR3 is 17 residues. Germline loops: CDR1 LGHDT, CDR2 YNNKEL (reference sequence). V shed 3 bases and J shed 5 bases, with 20 bases lying between them. The CDR3 coding sequence is TGTGCCAGCAGCCATTGGGCTCGGTCCTCACTTAACAATGAGCAGTTCTTC. It yields the protein CASSHWARSSLNNEQFF.

The chain uses TRBV18 and TRBJ2-7; perhaps TRBD1 as D (6 bases). The length of the CDR3 is 14 residues. Trimming cost V 3 bases and J 2 bases, with 11 bases left between them. CDR1 is KGHSH and CDR2 is LQKENI in the germline V gene. The CDR3 DNA reads as TGTGCCAGCTCACCCAGGGGAGAGGCCTACGAGCAGTACTTC. Translated, it gives CASSPRGEAYEQYF.

The chain employs TRBV6-6 and TRBJ2-2; 9 bases fit TRBD1. Germline V CDR1 and CDR2: MNHNY, SVGAGI (reference sequence). V was clipped by 5 bases and J by 0 bases; unmatched bases: 1. The CDR3 loop spans 15 amino acids. The CDR3 loop reads CASSRDRANTGELFF. The DNA for the CDR3 is TGTGCCAGCAGTCGGGACAGGGCGAACACCGGGGAGCTGTTTTTT.

The rearrangement uses TRBV28 and TRBJ2-2, with D unresolved. The CDR3 sequence is 14 residues long. Germline V gene sequence: CDR1 MDHEN, CDR2 SYDVKM. Trimming stripped 8 bases from V and 5 bases from J, with 15 bases between. This CDR3 reads CASSKQTITGELFF. The CDR3 coding sequence is TGTGCCAGCTCCAAACAGACCATTACCGGGGAGCTGTTTTTT.

The chain employs TRBV4-1 and TRBJ1-1, with D maybe TRBD1 (6 bases). From germline, CDR1 is MGHRA and CDR2 YSYEKL. The CDR3 loop spans 12 amino acids. V was trimmed by 3 bases and J by 7 bases, leaving 9 bases between them. This CDR3 reads CASSQGADEAFF. The CDR3 DNA reads as TGCGCCAGCAGCCAGGGGGCGGATGAAGCTTTCTTT.

V usage is TRBV10-2 and J usage is TRBJ1-1; 7 positions agree with TRBD1. Germline V lookup: CDR1 WSHSY, CDR2 SAAADI. V lost 6 bases and J lost 0; bases outside the gene matches: 4. The CDR3 consists of 14 residues. CDR3 loop: CASSGGQVNTEAFF. DNA of the CDR3: TGCGCCAGCAGCGGCGGACAGGTGAACACTGAAGCTTTCTTT.

The chain joins TRBV4-1 to TRBJ2-7; no clear D gene. From germline, CDR1 is MGHRA and CDR2 YSYEKL. V lost 4 bases to trimming and J lost 4 bases, with 17 bases between them. The CDR3 sequence is 15 residues long. Here the CDR3 reads CASSPLLGEDYEQYF. As DNA, the CDR3 is TGCGCCAGCAGCCCCCTCCTCGGAGAGGATTACGAGCAGTACTTC.

The V gene is TRBV6-5, the J gene TRBJ2-1; 10 positions match TRBD1. Germline assignment: CDR1 MNHEY and CDR2 SVGAGI. J was trimmed by 2 bases and V by 5 bases; bases with no gene match: 3. This CDR3 region has 15 residues. In DNA, the CDR3 is TGTGCCAGCAGTACCGGGACAGGGGCCTACAATGAGCAGTTCTTC. This sequence encodes CASSTGTGAYNEQFF.

V gene TRBV15 combines with J gene TRBJ1-3; no clear D. V shed 4 bases and J shed 5 bases, with 21 bases lying between them. This CDR3 has 17 amino acids. Germline V gene lookup returns CDR1 LNHNV and CDR2 YYDKDF (reference sequence). CDR3: CATSNDEVTSDRNTIYF. The CDR3 nucleotides read TGTGCCACCAGCAACGATGAGGTCACCTCTGATCGAAACACCATATATTTT.

This clone was counted once. V gene TRBV30 combines with J gene TRBJ1-1, with D perhaps matching TRBD1 (6 bases). The CDR3 covers 12 residues. The V and J ends lost 0 bases and 8 bases respectively, with 10 bases between them. Germline V gene sequence: CDR1 GTSNPN, CDR2 SVGIG (reference sequence). The CDR3 sequence: CAWSVEQGEAFF. The CDR3 bases are TGTGCCTGGAGTGTGGAGCAGGGGGAAGCTTTCTTT.

The genes are TRBV5-4 and TRBJ2-7, with a tentative D call TRBD1 (6 bases). V shed 2 bases and J shed 4 bases, with 10 bases lying between them. CDR3 length: 13 residues. The germline V gene has CDR1 SGHNT and CDR2 YYREEE (reference sequence). This CDR3 is CASSFQQGYEQYF. The CDR3 DNA sequence: TGTGCCAGCAGCTTCCAACAGGGTTACGAGCAGTACTTC.

The chain joins TRBV7-6 to TRBJ1-3; the D gene is possibly TRBD1 (5 bases). The germline V and J ends were trimmed by 5 bases and 0 bases, with 17 bases remaining between them. The CDR3 totals 17 residues. From germline, CDR1 is SGHVS and CDR2 FNYEAQ. This chain's CDR3 is CASSPGRHRSSGNTIYF. The CDR3 DNA sequence: TGTGCCAGCAGCCCCGGCCGGCACAGGAGCTCTGGAAACACCATATATTTT.

V gene TRBV4-2 combines with J gene TRBJ2-3; 13 nucleotides align to TRBD2. There are 16 residues in the CDR3. V lost 4 bases and J lost 5; bases outside the gene matches: 6. The germline CDR1 and CDR2 sequences are LGHNA and YNFKEQ. This chain's CDR3 is CASSPTSGRAVDTQYF. CDR3 DNA: TGTGCCAGCAGCCCTACTAGCGGGAGGGCCGTAGATACGCAGTATTTT.

V gene TRBV6-1 combines with J gene TRBJ2-3; the D gene is possibly TRBD2 (5 bases). The CDR3 consists of 15 residues. Trimming pared 2 bases from V and 3 bases from J, leaving 12 bases between. Germline CDR1 reads MNHNS; CDR2 reads SASEGT. DNA for the CDR3: TGTGCCAGCAGTGAAAGGGAGAGGGAGACAGATACGCAGTATTTT. Translating gives CASSERERETDTQYF.

The chain uses TRBV29-1 and TRBJ2-3; a weak D match, TRBD2 (6 bases). The germline gives CDR1 SQVTM, CDR2 ANQGSEA. This CDR3 spans 14 amino acids. V gave up 6 bases and J gave up 0 bases, with 13 bases separating them. CDR3 residues: CSVGTVSSTDTQYF. CDR3 bases: TGCAGCGTCGGGACTGTATCTAGCACAGATACGCAGTATTTT.

V is TRBV29-1 and J is TRBJ1-3; the match to TRBD1 covers 7 bases. The length of the CDR3 is 16 residues. The ends lost 4 bases at V and 4 bases at J; junction bases unmatched: 13. The germline gives CDR1 SQVTM, CDR2 ANQGSEA. The CDR3 nucleotides are TGCAGCGTTGGAACGGGACAGAACACTCGGGGAAACACCATATATTTT. Residues: CSVGTGQNTRGNTIYF. The whole variable domain, remainder taken from reference TRBV29-1 and TRBJ1-3, is SAVISQKPSRDICQRGTSLTIQCQVDSQVTMMFWYRQQPGQSLTLIATANQGSEATYESGFVIDKFPISRPNLTFSTLTVSNMSPEDSSIYLCSVGTGQNTRGNTIYFGEGSWLTVV.

The CDR3 DNA sequence: TGTGCCTGGAGTCGGGACTCGAACACTGAAGCTTTCTTT. Translating it yields CAWSRDSNTEAFF. The chain carries TRBV30 and TRBJ1-1, with a weak D call TRBD1 (5 bases). CDR1 and CDR2 from the germline V gene are GTSNPN and SVGIG (reference sequence). V lost 2 bases to trimming and J lost 1 base, with 8 bases between them. The CDR3 runs to 13 residues.

The chain has TRBV11-2 and TRBJ2-2, with D tentatively TRBD1 (6 bases). From germline, CDR1 is SGHAT and CDR2 FQNNGV. Trimming removed 0 bases at V and 0 bases at J, with 11 bases between. This CDR3 region has 17 residues. The CDR3 loop is CASSLDRGQPNTGELFF. CDR3 coding DNA: TGTGCCAGCAGCTTAGATCGGGGACAACCGAACACCGGGGAGCTGTTTTTT. The whole variable domain, filled in from reference TRBV11-2 and TRBJ2-2, reads EAGVAQSPRYKIIEKRQSVAFWCNPISGHATLYWYQQILGQGPKLLIQFQNNGVVDDSQLPKDRFSAERLKGVDSTLKIQPAKLEDSAVYLCASSLDRGQPNTGELFFGEGSRLTVL.

Within the sample, this clone is medium-sized. The gene calls are TRBV15 and TRBJ2-7; 8 positions agree with TRBD1. This CDR3 spans 12 amino acids. Germline lookup yields CDR1 LNHNV and CDR2 YYDKDF (reference sequence). The V segment lost 5 bases and the J segment 7 bases; nucleotides outside the gene matches: 4. The CDR3 nucleotides read TGTGCCACCAGCGGGACAGGCAGGGAGCAGTACTTC. Protein: CATSGTGREQYF.

The chain employs TRBV5-1 and TRBJ1-2, with 10 nucleotides matching TRBD1. J lost 3 bases, V lost 2 bases, and 4 bases had no gene match. Germline CDR1 is SGHRS and CDR2 is YFSETQ. The CDR3 is 15 residues long. The CDR3 protein is CASSFRTGGDYGYTF. In DNA form, the CDR3 reads TGCGCCAGCAGCTTCCGGACAGGGGGTGACTATGGCTACACCTTC.

The chain has TRBV7-6 and TRBJ2-1; 13 nucleotides align to TRBD2. CDR3 length equals 20 residues. V lost 3 bases to trimming and J lost 0 bases; unmatched junction nucleotides: 11. CDR1 is SGHVS, CDR2 FNYEAQ, per germline. In nucleotides, the CDR3 is TGTGCCAGCAGCTTTCGACTAGCGGGGGGTCACGGGGGCTCCTACAATGAGCAGTTCTTC. Translated, it gives CASSFRLAGGHGGSYNEQFF.

The rearrangement uses TRBV19 and TRBJ1-2; 10 bases align to TRBD1. The CDR3 totals 12 residues. The ends lost 5 bases at V and 13 bases at J; junction bases unmatched: 7. Germline V gene data show CDR1 as LNHDA and CDR2 as SQIVND (reference sequence). This CDR3 reads CASSQGQGTGTF. As DNA, the CDR3 is TGTGCCAGTAGTCAGGGACAGGGGACGGGCACCTTC.

The chain has TRBV9 and TRBJ2-2, with D unresolved. CDR3 length: 14 amino acids. The germline gives CDR1 SGDLS, CDR2 YYNGEE. The V gene lost 3 bases and the J gene lost 1 base, with 7 bases spanning the gap. The CDR3 coding sequence is TGTGCCAGCAGCGGGCGACTGAACACCGGGGAGCTGTTTTTT. This sequence encodes CASSGRLNTGELFF.

The V gene is TRBV7-2, the J gene TRBJ1-1, with D perhaps TRBD1 (6 bases). Trimming removed 6 bases at V and 0 bases at J, with 11 bases between. The CDR3 totals 14 residues. Germline V gives CDR1 SGHTA, CDR2 FQGNSA. CDR3 DNA sequence: TGTGCCAGCAGACCCACAGGGCTGAACACTGAAGCTTTCTTT. This sequence encodes CASRPTGLNTEAFF.

J is TRBJ2-3 and V is TRBV6-5; 12 positions match TRBD2. The germline V gene has CDR1 MNHEY and CDR2 SVGAGI. With 8 bases clipped from V and 1 base from J, the junction kept 4 bases outside the gene matches. The CDR3 runs to 15 residues. CDR3 DNA: TGTGCCAGCTGGGGACTAGCGGGCGGCACAGATACGCAGTATTTT. Translating gives CASWGLAGGTDTQYF.

The chain has TRBV4-2 and TRBJ2-1, with D tentatively TRBD1 (5 bases). Germline V lookup: CDR1 LGHNA, CDR2 YNFKEQ. V was clipped by 3 bases and J by 0 bases, with 9 bases between them. The CDR3 extends over 15 amino acids. The chain's CDR3 is CASSHRDGSYNEQFF. Here the CDR3 DNA reads TGTGCCAGCAGCCACAGGGATGGCTCCTACAATGAGCAGTTCTTC.

This clone was found a few times. V usage is TRBV5-6 and J usage is TRBJ1-5; D gene ambiguous. Germline-derived CDR1 and CDR2 are SGHDT and YYEEEE. This CDR3 has 16 amino acids. The V and J ends lost 1 base and 0 bases respectively, with 11 bases between them. CDR3: CASSLMTGYSNQPQHF. CDR3 nucleotides: TGTGCCAGCAGCTTGATGACGGGGTATAGCAATCAGCCCCAGCATTTT.

V usage is TRBV12-3 or TRBV12-4 and J usage is TRBJ2-3; D unresolved. The CDR3 totals 12 residues. The germline V and J ends were trimmed by 5 bases and 5 bases, with 8 bases remaining between them. CDR3: CASSRLEDTQYF. The CDR3 DNA reads as TGTGCCAGCAGTCGACTGGAAGATACGCAGTATTTT.

CDR3 residues: CASSLGPGAGVKTGELFF. In DNA, the CDR3 is TGTGCCAGCAGCTTAGGCCCCGGGGCGGGAGTAAAAACCGGGGAGCTGTTTTTT. This chain uses TRBV7-9 with TRBJ2-2; 7 bases map to TRBD2. Germline V CDR1 and CDR2: SEHNR, FQNEAQ (reference sequence). The CDR3 length is 18 residues. The junction had 13 bases not matched to a gene; V was cut back by 1 base and J by 5 bases.